These 11 T cell receptor beta chains share one sample of origin, sequenced in a study of follicular helper T cells after annual influenza vaccination. TCRdb keeps only in-frame clones here, not all; method: immunoSEQ multiplex PCR. The sample includes roughly 15,000 clones, more than 65% of them seen just once. The time point here: 2015-2016 season, pre-vaccination. The specimen comprised CXCR5- memory CD4+ T cells sorted from blood, sampled on the day of influenza vaccination. The receptors originated from an adult who received the influenza vaccine.

V and J are TRBV4-1 and TRBJ2-1; 9 bases are a match to TRBD2. The trim removed 0 bases at V and 10 bases at J, leaving 4 bases unmatched. The V gene's germline CDR1 is MGHRA and CDR2 YSYEKL. This CDR3 is 14 amino acids long. The CDR3 region is CASSQEALAGEQFF. The CDR3 DNA follows: TGCGCCAGCAGCCAAGAAGCTCTAGCGGGAGAGCAGTTCTTC.

This sequence joins TRBV6-5 and TRBJ1-3, with D unclear. Germline CDR1 is MNHEY and CDR2 is SVGAGI. V was pared by 6 bases and J by 0 bases, with 9 bases between. The CDR3 consists of 14 residues. The CDR3 reads CASSPISSGNTIYF. In nucleotides, the CDR3 is TGTGCCAGCAGCCCTATAAGCTCTGGAAACACCATATATTTT.

The chain joins TRBV19 to TRBJ2-3; TRBD2 agrees at 11 bases. V shed 6 bases, J shed 1 base, and the junction held 0 bases outside the gene matches. The germline CDR1 and CDR2 sequences are LNHDA and SQIVND (reference sequence). The CDR3 extends over 14 amino acids. The CDR3: CASRGLAGTDTQYF. The CDR3 DNA sequence: TGTGCCAGTAGGGGACTAGCGGGCACAGATACGCAGTATTTT. The variable domain in full, with the rest retrieved from reference TRBV19 and TRBJ2-3, is DGGITQSPKYLFRKEGQNVTLSCEQNLNHDAMYWYRQDPGQGLRLIYYSQIVNDFQKGDIAEGYSVSREKKESFPLTVTSAQKNPTAFYLCASRGLAGTDTQYFGPGTRLTVL.

A word on this clone: Distinct nucleotide sequences in the sample also encode this CDR3. The chain recombines TRBV6-1 with TRBJ2-7; D gene ambiguous. CDR1 MNHNS and CDR2 SASEGT come from the germline V gene. The CDR3 runs to 13 residues. Trimming cost V 3 bases and J 11 bases, with 17 bases left between them. As DNA, the CDR3 is TGTGCCAGCAGTGAGGATCGGGTCAGTTTGGAGTACTTC. This gives the protein CASSEDRVSLEYF.

This clone was found a few times. The chain uses TRBV4-2 and TRBJ2-7, with D perhaps being TRBD1 or TRBD2 (5 bases each). Per the germline V gene, CDR1 is LGHNA and CDR2 is YNFKEQ. The CDR3 covers 16 residues. V lost 3 bases to trimming and J lost 1 base, with 16 bases between them. For the CDR3, the DNA is TGTGCCAGCAGCCAGAGGGAGTCAGGGTATTCCTACGAGCAGTACTTC. This gives the protein CASSQRESGYSYEQYF.

The rearrangement uses TRBV11-2 and TRBJ2-1; D possibly corresponds to TRBD1 (5 bases). V gave up 8 bases and J gave up 0 bases, with 14 bases separating them. The CDR3 consists of 15 residues. Looked up from germline, CDR1 is SGHAT and CDR2 is FQNNGV. The CDR3 coding sequence is TGTGCCAGCGGCCCTACAGGAAGCTCCTACAATGAGCAGTTCTTC. Translation: CASGPTGSSYNEQFF.

This chain uses TRBV2 with TRBJ1-2, with 12 bases aligning to TRBD1. This CDR3 is built from 17 residues. Germline CDR1 is SNHLY and CDR2 is FYNNEI. V shed 4 bases and J 6 bases; nucleotides not matched to a gene: 12. The CDR3 loop reads CASSGTHAGQGADGYTF. The CDR3, as DNA: TGTGCCAGCAGTGGTACCCATGCGGGACAGGGGGCCGATGGCTACACCTTC.

This chain joins TRBV28 and TRBJ1-3, with a tentative D call TRBD1 (5 bases). Germline-derived CDR1 and CDR2 are MDHEN and SYDVKM. V dropped 3 bases and J dropped 0 bases, with 9 bases sitting between them. The CDR3 has 15 amino acids. The CDR3 DNA sequence: TGTGCCAGCAGTTTTGGGGGTTCCTCTGGAAACACCATATATTTT. Translation gives CASSFGGSSGNTIYF.

The CDR3 region is CASSPRQGRGNTIYF. DNA of the CDR3: TGTGCCAGCAGCCCAAGACAGGGGAGGGGAAACACCATATATTTT. This chain connects TRBV7-2 to TRBJ1-3, with TRBD1 identical over 8 bases. The J segment lost 4 bases and the V segment lost 5 bases, leaving 7 bases of the junction unmatched. CDR1 and CDR2 from the germline V gene are SGHTA and FQGNSA. The CDR3 length is 15 residues.

The rearrangement uses TRBV7-3 and TRBJ2-5, with D possibly matching TRBD1 (5 bases). V lost 2 bases and J 5 bases, leaving 15 bases between the germline ends. The germline V gene has CDR1 SGHTA and CDR2 FQGTGA. This CDR3 spans 15 amino acids. CDR3 nucleotides: TGTGCCAGCAGCTTAGGGGCTCCAGGACGGGAGACCCAGTACTTC. Translation gives CASSLGAPGRETQYF.

The V call is TRBV6-1, the J call TRBJ2-5, with a possible D match to TRBD2 (6 bases). The germline CDR1 and CDR2 sequences are MNHNS and SASEGT. The CDR3 is 15 amino acids. V was cut by 4 bases and J by 4 bases, with 16 bases left in between. CDR3 loop: CASSGGGGTGETQYF. CDR3 nucleotide sequence: TGTGCCAGCAGTGGTGGCGGAGGGACGGGAGAGACCCAGTACTTC.